Listed below are T cell receptor beta chains from one sample, sequenced in a study of blood T cell repertoires in COVID-19. Only in-frame clones appear in the TCRdb table, and some are missing; sequencing was by immunoSEQ multiplex PCR. The repertoire includes some 50,000 clones, roughly 93% of them detected once, and around 1% sits in the top ten. The sample was peripheral blood. The origin of the receptors is a man aged 60 to 75 with COVID-19, enrolled during active disease. CDR3s include the opening cysteine and the closing phenylalanine or tryptophan. D genes are given only for firm matches. Only part of the rows carry a size: once, few, many, or a class if the clone is expanded.

d_call	cdr3_length	v_call	j_call	clone_size	cdr3_aa	cdr3_nt
NA	16	TRBV7-9	TRBJ2-2	NA	CASSRGLGANTGELFF	TGTGCCAGCAGCCGCGGGCTTGGAGCGAACACCGGGGAGCTGTTTTTT
TRBD1	15	TRBV7-2	TRBJ1-5	NA	CASSTSGTGTQPQHF	TGTGCCAGCAGCACTTCCGGGACAGGGACCCAGCCCCAGCATTTT
NA	15	TRBV7-9	TRBJ1-2	NA	CASSRLGGFNYGYTF	TGTGCCAGCAGCCGACTGGGGGGTTTCAACTATGGCTACACCTTC
NA	15	TRBV7-3	TRBJ2-2	NA	CASSLTPANTGELFF	TGTGCCAGCAGCTTAACTCCAGCGAACACCGGGGAGCTGTTTTTT
NA	15	TRBV7-2	TRBJ1-1	NA	CASSSQGFKNTEAFF	TGTGCCAGCAGCTCCCAGGGTTTTAAGAACACTGAAGCTTTCTTT
TRBD2	15	TRBV7-8	TRBJ2-3	once	CASSYLAGGRDTQYF	TGTGCCAGCAGCTACTTAGCGGGGGGGCGGGATACGCAGTATTTT
NA	14	TRBV30	TRBJ1-1	NA	CAWRGRERIAEAFF	TGTGCCTGGAGGGGCCGGGAACGGATCGCTGAAGCTTTCTTT
TRBD1	17	TRBV4-3	TRBJ1-3	NA	CASSQDLTGTAVNTIYF	TGCGCCAGCAGCCAAGACCTTACCGGGACAGCAGTAAACACCATATATTTT
NA	14	TRBV12-5	TRBJ1-4	NA	CASARTATNEKLFF	TGTGCTAGTGCCCGAACTGCAACTAATGAAAAACTGTTTTTT
NA	13	TRBV5-1	TRBJ2-3	NA	CASSLTQVDTQYF	TGCGCCAGCAGCTTGACTCAGGTAGATACGCAGTATTTT
TRBD1	13	TRBV3-1/TRBV3-2	TRBJ1-6	NA	CATGQGYNSPLHF	TGTGCCACCGGACAGGGCTATAATTCACCCCTCCACTTT
NA	14	TRBV3-1/TRBV3-2	TRBJ1-6	NA	CASSQVQGYSPLHF	TGTGCCAGCAGCCAAGTGCAGGGTTATTCACCCCTCCACTTT
TRBD1	15	TRBV6-5	TRBJ2-2	NA	CASSWGTANTGELFF	TGTGCCAGCAGTTGGGGGACAGCGAACACCGGGGAGCTGTTTTTT
NA	16	TRBV5-5	TRBJ1-2	NA	CASSPDWPLSSYGYTF	TGTGCCAGCAGCCCCGACTGGCCTCTATCTTCCTATGGCTACACCTTC
TRBD1	14	TRBV11-3	TRBJ2-5	NA	CASSQTGGGETQYF	TGTGCCAGCAGTCAGACAGGGGGCGGAGAGACCCAGTACTTC
NA	10	TRBV20-1	TRBJ2-3	NA	CSALTDTQYF	TGCAGTGCTCTCACAGATACGCAGTATTTT
TRBD2	15	TRBV9	TRBJ2-2	NA	CASSAGLAGGGELFF	TGTGCCAGCAGCGCGGGACTAGCGGGGGGCGGGGAGCTGTTTTTT
TRBD2	16	TRBV27	TRBJ2-3	NA	CASSLYASGGTDTQYF	TGTGCCAGCAGTTTATATGCTAGCGGGGGCACAGATACGCAGTATTTT
TRBD1	14	TRBV5-1	TRBJ1-1	NA	CASSAQDRGTEAFF	TGCGCCAGCAGCGCGCAGGACAGGGGTACTGAAGCTTTCTTT
NA	14	TRBV19	TRBJ1-2	NA	CASSMGQGNYGYTF	TGTGCCAGTAGTATGGGGCAGGGTAACTATGGCTACACCTTC
NA	11	TRBV3-1/TRBV3-2	TRBJ1-4	NA	CASSQSEKLFF	TGTGCCAGCAGCCAAAGCGAAAAACTGTTTTTT
TRBD1	15	TRBV2	TRBJ2-7	NA	CASSVGQGPSYEQYF	TGTGCCAGCAGTGTGGGACAGGGACCCTCCTACGAGCAGTACTTC
TRBD1	15	TRBV28	TRBJ1-2	NA	CASSLRGQGGYGYTF	TGTGCCAGCAGTTTAAGGGGACAGGGGGGCTATGGCTACACCTTC
NA	13	TRBV19	TRBJ2-7	NA	CASSIQGIHEQYF	TGTGCCAGTAGTATACAGGGGATCCACGAGCAGTACTTC
NA	14	TRBV6-2/TRBV6-3	TRBJ2-2	NA	CASSYPGRGGELFF	TGTGCCAGCAGTTACCCAGGCCGTGGCGGGGAGCTGTTTTTT
NA	11	TRBV30	TRBJ1-4	NA	CAWTANEKLFF	TGTGCCTGGACCGCTAATGAAAAACTGTTTTTT
TRBD1	14	TRBV5-6	TRBJ2-7	NA	CASQDRGRFYEQYF	TGTGCCAGCCAGGACAGGGGGCGTTTCTACGAGCAGTACTTC
NA	17	TRBV14	TRBJ1-3	NA	CASSQGGIRTLGNTIYF	TGTGCCAGCAGCCAGGGGGGGATCCGGACGCTTGGAAACACCATATATTTT
NA	13	TRBV2	TRBJ1-2	NA	CASRTTGNYGYTF	TGTGCCAGCAGAACGACAGGCAACTATGGCTACACCTTC
TRBD2	15	TRBV19	TRBJ2-2	NA	CASSETSGAAGELFF	TGTGCCAGTAGTGAGACTAGCGGGGCTGCCGGGGAGCTGTTTTTT
NA	15	TRBV28	TRBJ1-4	NA	CASSVPGRADEKLFF	TGTGCCAGCAGCGTTCCGGGCAGGGCCGATGAAAAACTGTTTTTT
NA	20	TRBV13	TRBJ1-6	NA	CASRLGRAGGESSYNSPLHF	TGTGCCAGCAGGCTAGGCCGGGCAGGAGGCGAAAGCTCCTATAATTCACCCCTCCACTTT
NA	16	TRBV7-2	TRBJ1-2	NA	CASSPFLGGAPHGYTF	TGTGCCAGCAGCCCTTTTTTGGGGGGGGCGCCCCATGGCTACACCTTC
TRBD1	16	TRBV7-9	TRBJ2-7	NA	CASSSHRGRNSYEQYF	TGTGCCAGCAGCAGTCACAGGGGGCGCAACTCCTACGAGCAGTACTTC
NA	13	TRBV21-1	TRBJ2-7	NA	CASRSGVPYEQYF	TGTGCCAGCAGAAGCGGGGTTCCCTACGAGCAGTACTTC
NA	12	TRBV5-6	TRBJ1-5	once	CASSFGNQPQHF	TGTGCCAGCAGCTTCGGCAATCAGCCCCAGCATTTT
NA	20	TRBV4-1	TRBJ1-3	NA	CASSQTPPGGPRSSGNTIYF	TGCGCCAGCAGCCAAACCCCCCCCGGGGGGCCTAGGTCCTCTGGAAACACCATATATTTT
NA	12	TRBV30	TRBJ1-2	NA	CASPGDRRGYTF	TGTGCCTCCCCGGGGGATCGTCGAGGCTACACCTTC
TRBD1	15	TRBV5-1	TRBJ2-2	NA	CASSLSRQGGGELFF	TGCGCCAGCAGCTTGTCGCGACAGGGTGGCGGGGAGCTGTTTTTT
NA	16	TRBV18	TRBJ2-1	NA	CASSTVGSGSYNEQFF	TGTGCCAGCTCAACGGTTGGTTCGGGTTCCTACAATGAGCAGTTCTTC
NA	15	TRBV5-4	TRBJ1-2	NA	CASSLAGGTNYGYTF	TGTGCCAGCAGCTTGGCCGGGGGGACTAACTATGGCTACACCTTC
NA	15	TRBV19	TRBJ1-5	NA	CASRRTTYSNQPQHF	TGTGCCAGTAGACGGACAACTTATAGCAATCAGCCCCAGCATTTT
TRBD1	16	TRBV5-1	TRBJ1-3	NA	CASSLGTGWIGNTIYF	TGCGCCAGCAGCTTGGGGACAGGGTGGATCGGAAACACCATATATTTT
TRBD1	17	TRBV18	TRBJ1-5	NA	CASSLGTGGNSNQPQHF	TGTGCCAGCTCCCTCGGGACAGGGGGAAATAGCAATCAGCCCCAGCATTTT
NA	13	TRBV19	TRBJ2-7	NA	CASIKDRGAEQYF	TGTGCCAGTATCAAAGATCGGGGGGCAGAGCAGTACTTC
NA	13	TRBV21-1	TRBJ2-1	NA	CASRRDRDNEQFF	TGTGCCAGCCGTAGGGACAGGGACAATGAGCAGTTCTTC
TRBD1	15	TRBV6-4	TRBJ1-4	NA	CASSDQGAPNEKLFF	TGTGCCAGCAGTGACCAGGGGGCCCCTAATGAAAAACTGTTTTTT
NA	13	TRBV27	TRBJ2-7	NA	CASSFGRGYEQYF	TGTGCCAGCAGTTTTGGCCGGGGCTACGAGCAGTACTTC
NA	14	TRBV7-9	TRBJ2-7	NA	CASSLRWSSYEQYF	TGTGCCAGCAGCTTAAGGTGGAGCTCCTACGAGCAGTACTTC
TRBD1	13	TRBV18	TRBJ1-1	NA	CASSQGAETEAFF	TGTGCCAGCTCACAGGGGGCAGAGACTGAAGCTTTCTTT
NA	16	TRBV19	TRBJ1-2	NA	CASRRRQDGAGYGYTF	TGTGCCAGTCGTCGGCGACAAGACGGGGCGGGATATGGCTACACCTTC
NA	16	TRBV3-1/TRBV3-2	TRBJ2-3	NA	CASSRRHTGSTDTQYF	TGTGCCAGCAGCCGCCGACACACAGGGAGCACAGATACGCAGTATTTT
NA	12	TRBV24-1	TRBJ2-7	NA	CATSDASYEQYF	TGTGCCACCAGTGATGCCAGCTACGAGCAGTACTTC
NA	15	TRBV6-1	TRBJ1-4	NA	CASSDGGATYEKLFF	TGTGCCAGCAGTGACGGGGGGGCAACGTATGAAAAACTGTTTTTT
TRBD2	15	TRBV18	TRBJ2-3	NA	CASSPGGAVLDTQYF	TGTGCCAGCTCACCGGGAGGGGCGGTATTGGATACGCAGTATTTT